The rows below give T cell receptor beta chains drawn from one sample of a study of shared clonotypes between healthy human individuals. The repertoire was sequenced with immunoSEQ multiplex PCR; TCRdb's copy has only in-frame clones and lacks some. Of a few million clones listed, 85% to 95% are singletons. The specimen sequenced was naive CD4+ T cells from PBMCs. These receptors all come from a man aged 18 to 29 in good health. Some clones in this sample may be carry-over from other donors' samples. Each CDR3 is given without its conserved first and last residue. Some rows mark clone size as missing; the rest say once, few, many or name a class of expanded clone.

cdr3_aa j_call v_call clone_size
SVSIRGLLVT TRBJ1-2 TRBV29-1 NA
ATSRETSGGAGQPQH TRBJ1-5 TRBV15 NA
ASSFPTSQLSTGDTQY TRBJ2-3 TRBV7-2 few
ASSLGTGDTQPQH TRBJ1-5 TRBV5-8 NA
ASSPAGFEAF TRBJ1-1 TRBV18 NA
ASSETEYNEQF TRBJ2-1 TRBV2 NA
ASSSIVSYQETQY TRBJ2-5 TRBV11-2 NA
ASSEREVSYEQF TRBJ2-1 TRBV19 NA
ASSVTTGGARDTQY TRBJ2-3 TRBV5-1 NA
ASSQEWGQGSTYEQY TRBJ2-7 TRBV14 NA
ASSLGRRGGTEAF TRBJ1-1 TRBV7-8 NA
AISESVRNYGYT TRBJ1-2 TRBV10-3 NA
ASSKDSPPYEQY TRBJ2-7 TRBV6-5 NA
AWSVRGRASTDTQY TRBJ2-3 TRBV30 NA
ASSRDSLGDYGYT TRBJ1-2 TRBV5-1 NA
AISQNNEQF TRBJ2-1 TRBV10-3 NA
SVEEDGAGELF TRBJ2-2 TRBV29-1 NA
ASSPRDTTFRVETQY TRBJ2-5 TRBV7-9 NA
ASSRYGRTYGYT TRBJ1-2 TRBV14 NA
ASSRDRGSRNTEAF TRBJ1-1 TRBV11-2 once
ASSGTLGHEQY TRBJ2-7 TRBV7-3 NA
ASSFRRTDTQY TRBJ2-3 TRBV7-9 NA
ASRGWTGTYNEQF TRBJ2-1 TRBV6-1 NA
ASSPGTANNEQF TRBJ2-1 TRBV5-1 NA
ASSLDRLNTGELF TRBJ2-2 TRBV28 NA
ASRRGPRHSNQPQH TRBJ1-5 TRBV6-6 NA